These T cell receptor beta chains were read from a single sample in a study of blood T cells in healthy people across ages. A single record per CDR3 protein comes from TCRdb applying MiXCR to the 5' RACE reads. The table lists around 1.5 million distinct CDR3 sequences, around 59% of them singletons. Material for sequencing was blood. All receptors come from a man in his late teens or twenties in good health. The CDR3 runs from the conserved cysteine through the conserved F or W. The order of the fields is CDR3 length, clone size, J gene, V gene, D gene, CDR3 DNA, CDR3 protein. A D gene is named only where the DNA matches it firmly. Size tells how often a clone was seen (once, few, many) or the class of an expanded clone, and some rows leave it out.

16 NA TRBJ2-7 TRBV15 NA TGTGCCACCAGCAGAGTTGATAGGGACACAGATTACGAGCAGTACTTC CATSRVDRDTDYEQYF
13 NA TRBJ1-2 TRBV10-3 TRBD1 TGTGCCATCAGTGTAGGGGGCGAAGATGGCTACACCTTC CAISVGGEDGYTF
14 NA TRBJ1-6 TRBV5-1 NA TGCGCCAGCAGCTTGGCTGGGGCAAATTCATCCCTCCACTTT CASSLAGANSSLHF
17 once TRBJ2-5 TRBV3-1 TRBD1 TGTGCCAGCAGCCAAGGAAGCCTCCCCAGGGGGTATGAGACCCAGTACTTC CASSQGSLPRGYETQYF
14 NA TRBJ1-6 TRBV12-3/TRBV12-4 NA TGTGCCAGCAGACCCAGGGGCGGCGATTCACCCCTCCACTTT CASRPRGGDSPLHF
15 few TRBJ2-1 TRBV7-2 NA TGTGCCAGCAGCCCTAGCGCGTCTGAACACAATGAGCAGTTCTTC CASSPSASEHNEQFF
15 NA TRBJ2-3 TRBV20-1 NA TGCAGTGCTAGAAAATGGGACATGGGCCGGGATACGCAGTATTTT CSARKWDMGRDTQYF
15 NA TRBJ2-2 TRBV14 NA TGTGCCAGCAGCCAAGCGCATTTTGGCACCGGGGAGCTGTTTTTT CASSQAHFGTGELFF
14 NA TRBJ1-5 TRBV14 NA TGTGCCAGCAGCCTGACTGGTAGTGTGGAGCCCCAGCATTTT CASSLTGSVEPQHF
14 NA TRBJ2-5 TRBV7-9 TRBD2 TGTGCCAGCAGCTTAGCGGCGGGGGGAGAGACCCAGTACTTC CASSLAAGGETQYF
17 NA TRBJ2-5 TRBV4-3 NA TGCGCCAGCAGCCAAGGGGGCCCGGCAGGGTTCCGAGAGACCCAGTACTTC CASSQGGPAGFRETQYF
13 NA TRBJ2-7 TRBV6-5 NA TGTGCCAGCAGTTTTCAATCCCCCTACGAGCAGTACTTC CASSFQSPYEQYF
14 NA TRBJ2-3 TRBV12-3/TRBV12-4 NA TGTGCCAGCAGTCAGGTCAGGGGCACAGATACGCAGTATTTT CASSQVRGTDTQYF
15 NA TRBJ2-5 TRBV11-2 NA TGTGCCAGCAGCTCGTGGTCCCAGGAGGGGGAGACCCAGTACTTC CASSSWSQEGETQYF
10 NA TRBJ1-1 TRBV19 NA TGTGCCAGTACCGCAAATGAAGCTTTCTTT CASTANEAFF
15 few TRBJ2-1 TRBV12-3/TRBV12-4 NA TGTGCCAGCAGTCTGGACAAATCCATAGGTGGTGAGCAGTTCTTC CASSLDKSIGGEQFF
15 once TRBJ2-1 TRBV12-5 NA TGTGCTAGTGGTTTGGGACAGGCTTCGGGAAATGAGCAGTTCTTC CASGLGQASGNEQFF
14 NA TRBJ1-1 TRBV18 NA TGTGCCAGCTCGGCCGGGGGGGACGCGGCTGAAGCTTTCTTT CASSAGGDAAEAFF
13 few TRBJ2-7 TRBV29-1 NA TGCAGCGTTGTTGGCACGGGGTACAGCGAGCAGTACTTC CSVVGTGYSEQYF
14 NA TRBJ2-7 TRBV6-5 NA TGTGCCAGCATCGGCGGTGGAGGGGTCTACGAGCAGTACTTC CASIGGGGVYEQYF
13 few TRBJ2-1 TRBV5-1 NA TGCGCCAGCAGCTTCGAATCCTGGAATGAGCAGTTCTTC CASSFESWNEQFF
13 NA TRBJ1-6 TRBV7-2 NA TGTGCCAGCAGCCCCTGGGGCGGCTCACCCCTCCAATTT CASSPWGGSPLQF
15 NA TRBJ1-2 TRBV24-1 NA TGTGCCACCAGTGATTTGTCAGGGAAAGTGGGTGGCTACACCTTC CATSDLSGKVGGYTF
15 NA TRBJ1-1 TRBV27 TRBD1 TGTGCCAGCAGTTTACTGGGACAGGGGTCCACTGAAGCTTTCTTT CASSLLGQGSTEAFF
15 NA TRBJ2-1 TRBV5-1 NA TGCGCCACTCACGACGGACTCCGCTCCGTCAATGAGCAGTTCTTC CATHDGLRSVNEQFF
19 NA TRBJ1-5 TRBV7-2 TRBD1 TGTGCCAGCAGCTTAGCGGGACAGGGGGCGGGGGGGGGTTTGCAGCCCCAGCATTTT CASSLAGQGAGGGLQPQHF
13 NA TRBJ1-5 TRBV7-4 NA TGTGCCAGCAGGAACTGCGGACGGCAGCCCCAGCATTTT CASRNCGRQPQHF